This T cell receptor beta chain was recorded in a study of T cells after yellow fever vaccination. Study conclusions and caveats: The secondary response peaked faster, at day 5 versus 15, but was weaker.

This CDR3 contains 14 residues. Trimming took 2 bases from V and 1 from J, leaving 10 bases between them. The germline V gene has CDR1 SGHRS and CDR2 YFSETQ. Generation of TCR cDNA used 5'RACE template switching (which added a universal primer site and UMIs). MiXCR, run by TCRdb on the 5' RACE reads, gives a single entry per CDR3 protein. This table has some 560,000 distinct CDR3 sequences, approximately 16% appearing once. Regarding this clonotype: What it recognizes is unknown.

J is TRBJ2-7 and V is TRBV5-1, with D possibly being TRBD2 (5 bases). Sequencing used PBMCs, obtained less than 6 days after the first yellow fever vaccination. The TCR sequence derives from a man younger than 35 who received the YFV17D yellow fever vaccine. CDR3 coding DNA: TGCGCCAGCAGCTTCTTAAGCGGTTCCTACGAGCAGTACGTC. It is translated as CASSFLSGSYEQYV.